This T cell receptor (beta chain) was documented in a study of OX40 agonist ivuxolimab in advanced cancers. The overall study: Participants could have had prior anti-PD-1, anti-PD-L1 or anti-CTLA-4 therapy, and about 37% had some.

This clone was seen just once. Its specificity is unknown. Sequencing was performed with immunoSEQ multiplex PCR; in TCRdb, only in-frame clones are kept and a portion is missing. The repertoire holds about 25,000 clones, approximately 86% seen once, with 42% in the top ten. General observations from the study: Relatively little clonal expansion, among the lowest observed, appeared in partial responders at 0.1-3.0 mg/kg.

Samples of blood were obtained at baseline, on cycle 4 day 1, and on cycle 7 day 1. The receptor's source is an adult with an advanced solid tumor such as melanoma, head and neck, liver or kidney cancer. The sample was CD4+ or CD8+ T cells sorted from blood, taken in a trial of the OX40 agonist ivuxolimab.

CDR3 in amino acids: CASSLGLAGGPGPLDTQYF. The CDR3 DNA reads TGTGCCAGCAGCCTGGGACTAGCGGGGGGGCCGGGGCCTCTAGATACGCAGTATTTT. The chain carries TRBV11-2 and TRBJ2-3, with 16 bases aligning to TRBD2. The V segment lost 5 bases and the J segment 5 bases; nucleotides outside the gene matches: 13. This CDR3 comprises 19 residues. Germline V gives CDR1 SGHAT, CDR2 FQNNGV.